This T cell receptor beta chain was identified during a study of blood T cell repertoires in COVID-19. Study details: Some COVID-19 samples were acute and others convalescent; all came from the United States, Italy and Spain. PBMCs, B-cell-depleted T cells, or T cells provided the cDNA or gDNA that made up the material.

Participants, about 18 to 90 years old, spanned approximately 25 US areas. Which cohort a participant joined came from the clinical history participants gave. Libraries were prepared by immunoSEQ multiplex PCR; TCRdb keeps only in-frame clonotypes and omits some of them. The table lists more than 300,000 clones, 80% to 95% of them singletons. Germline V gene sequence: CDR1 SGHKS, CDR2 YYEKEE (reference sequence). This CDR3 has 15 amino acids. Trimming left V 1 base short and J 0 bases short, with 8 bases between. The TCR was taken from a middle-aged woman who had been exposed to COVID-19. This chain uses TRBV5-5 with TRBJ2-1; possible D gene TRBD2, 5 bases. The sequencing input was PBMCs or T cells enriched from blood (not recorded which). CDR3 sequence (DNA): TGTGCCAGCAGCTTGAGGGAGAGCTCCTACAATGAGCAGTTCTTC. Translation: CASSLRESSYNEQFF.